The rows below give T cell receptor beta chains drawn from one sample of a study of T cell responses to AZD1222 COVID-19 vaccine. Using immunoSEQ multiplex PCR, the repertoire was profiled, and TCRdb retains in-frame clones only, with some absent. The sample carries approximately 150,000 clones, 86% recorded once. Sequencing used peripheral blood, obtained 28 days after the second AZD1222 dose. The receptors were sampled from an adult who received the AZD1222 COVID-19 vaccine. Each CDR3 is given with its conserved first and last residue. The D gene is left open where the match is weak.

TRBV6-5	-	TRBJ1-2	CASRPGTHNYGYTF	TGTGCCAGCAGGCCCGGGACACACAACTATGGCTACACCTTC
TRBV2	TRBD2	TRBJ2-7	CASRATSGGYEQYF	TGTGCCAGCAGGGCGACTAGCGGGGGTTACGAGCAGTACTTC
TRBV28	-	TRBJ1-1	CASSPVTRAVTEAFF	TGTGCCAGCAGCCCTGTTACGAGGGCTGTCACTGAAGCTTTCTTT
TRBV5-6	-	TRBJ2-5	CASLLLGGEFHIRWETQYF	TGTGCCAGTCTCCTTTTGGGGGGCGAGTTTCATATTAGGTGGGAGACCCAGTACTTC
TRBV15	TRBD1	TRBJ1-1	CATSRLGQGTEAFF	TGTGCCACCAGCAGACTGGGACAGGGCACTGAAGCTTTCTTT
TRBV28	-	TRBJ1-3	CASNSGGTGNTIYF	TGTGCCAGCAACAGTGGGGGAACTGGAAACACCATATATTTT
TRBV4-1	TRBD1	TRBJ1-1	CASSLTGQGYTEAFF	TGCGCCAGCAGTCTAACGGGACAGGGGTACACTGAAGCTTTCTTT
TRBV12-5	-	TRBJ2-1	CASGSTPSGRDNEQFF	TGTGCTAGTGGTTCCACCCCCAGCGGCCGAGACAATGAGCAGTTCTTC
TRBV7-9	-	TRBJ1-5	CASSFFSGSLSSQPQHF	TGTGCCAGCAGCTTCTTTTCCGGGAGCCTCTCCAGTCAGCCCCAGCATTTT
TRBV14	TRBD2	TRBJ2-1	CASSQALLAGGPGEQFF	TGTGCCAGCAGCCAGGCTCTACTAGCGGGAGGACCGGGTGAGCAGTTCTTC
TRBV6-5	TRBD1	TRBJ1-3	CASSYGQGAYGNTIYF	TGTGCCAGCAGTTACGGACAGGGGGCCTATGGAAACACCATATATTTT
TRBV6-6	-	TRBJ2-1	CASSYMAVSSYNEQFF	TGTGCCAGCAGTTACATGGCGGTTAGCTCCTACAATGAGCAGTTCTTC